The rows below give T cell receptor beta chains drawn from one sample of a study of blood T cell repertoires in COVID-19. Repertoires were generated with immunoSEQ multiplex PCR, while TCRdb's copy carries only in-frame clones and drops some. The sample has 190,000 or so clones, over 70% seen once. Sequenced sample: peripheral blood. These receptors came from a man aged 45-65 years with active or convalescent COVID-19. CDR3s include the opening cysteine and the closing phenylalanine or tryptophan. Fields, in order: CDR3 DNA, CDR3 protein, clone size, J gene, CDR3 length, D gene, V gene. A D gene is named only where the DNA matches it firmly. Clone size, where shown, is once, few, many, or a class for clones that have expanded.

CDR3 DNA: TGTGCCAGCAGGGGGGTTGGGGGGAGATACGAAAAACTGTTTTTT
CDR3 protein: CASRGVGGRYEKLFF
clone size: NA
J gene: TRBJ1-4
CDR3 length: 15
D gene: NA
V gene: TRBV2

CDR3 DNA: TGTGCCAGTAGTCCCGGACTAGGAGGAAACTACAATGAGCAGTTCTTC
CDR3 protein: CASSPGLGGNYNEQFF
clone size: NA
J gene: TRBJ2-1
CDR3 length: 16
D gene: TRBD2
V gene: TRBV19

CDR3 DNA: TGTGCCAGCAGTCAAGGGGGCTCGGGTGAGCAGTACTTC
CDR3 protein: CASSQGGSGEQYF
clone size: few
J gene: TRBJ2-7
CDR3 length: 13
D gene: TRBD1
V gene: TRBV7-3

CDR3 DNA: TGTGCCAGTAGTATAATGAATTCCGGGGGTATTCAGCCCCAGCATTTT
CDR3 protein: CASSIMNSGGIQPQHF
clone size: NA
J gene: TRBJ1-5
CDR3 length: 16
D gene: NA
V gene: TRBV19

CDR3 DNA: TGCGCCAGCAGCCCGGCGGGGGAGCGTGAAGCTTTCTTT
CDR3 protein: CASSPAGEREAFF
clone size: few
J gene: TRBJ1-1
CDR3 length: 13
D gene: NA
V gene: TRBV10-1

CDR3 DNA: TGTGCCAGCTCCGACAGGGCGCAGCCCCAGCATTTT
CDR3 protein: CASSDRAQPQHF
clone size: NA
J gene: TRBJ1-5
CDR3 length: 12
D gene: TRBD1
V gene: TRBV18

CDR3 DNA: TGTGCCAGCAGCAACAAAGGAGCCTACGAGCAGTACTTC
CDR3 protein: CASSNKGAYEQYF
clone size: NA
J gene: TRBJ2-7
CDR3 length: 13
D gene: NA
V gene: TRBV11-2

CDR3 DNA: TGTGCCAGCAGCCCTGGGGGGGAGCAGTACTTC
CDR3 protein: CASSPGGEQYF
clone size: NA
J gene: TRBJ2-7
CDR3 length: 11
D gene: NA
V gene: TRBV7-9

CDR3 DNA: TGCGCCAGCAGCTTGGCGGGACAGATGAACACTGAAGCTTTCTTT
CDR3 protein: CASSLAGQMNTEAFF
clone size: NA
J gene: TRBJ1-1
CDR3 length: 15
D gene: TRBD1
V gene: TRBV5-1

CDR3 DNA: TGTGCCAGCAGCACCCGGACAGGGGGCGTTGAGACCCAGTACTTC
CDR3 protein: CASSTRTGGVETQYF
clone size: NA
J gene: TRBJ2-5
CDR3 length: 15
D gene: TRBD1
V gene: TRBV3-1/TRBV3-2

CDR3 DNA: TGTGCCAGCAGCCAAGCCGGCACTGGGGCTTATGGCTACACCTTC
CDR3 protein: CASSQAGTGAYGYTF
clone size: NA
J gene: TRBJ1-2
CDR3 length: 15
D gene: NA
V gene: TRBV14

CDR3 DNA: TGTGCCAGCAGCTTACAGTCTAGCGGGGCCTCTCAGTTCTTC
CDR3 protein: CASSLQSSGASQFF
clone size: NA
J gene: TRBJ2-1
CDR3 length: 14
D gene: TRBD2
V gene: TRBV7-2

CDR3 DNA: TGTGCCAGCAGCTTAATGCGCAGGGGTGCGACTGAAGCTTTCTTT
CDR3 protein: CASSLMRRGATEAFF
clone size: once
J gene: TRBJ1-1
CDR3 length: 15
D gene: NA
V gene: TRBV7-3

CDR3 DNA: TGTGCCTGGACCCGACGGCGGACCGGGGAGCTGTTTTTT
CDR3 protein: CAWTRRRTGELFF
clone size: NA
J gene: TRBJ2-2
CDR3 length: 13
D gene: NA
V gene: TRBV30

CDR3 DNA: TGTGCCAGCAGCATCCCGACTAGCGGGGGCACAGATACGCAGTATTTT
CDR3 protein: CASSIPTSGGTDTQYF
clone size: few
J gene: TRBJ2-3
CDR3 length: 16
D gene: TRBD2
V gene: TRBV5-6

CDR3 DNA: TGTGCCAGCAGCTTTTCGGGACTACAGAGGCTTGGCTACACCTTC
CDR3 protein: CASSFSGLQRLGYTF
clone size: NA
J gene: TRBJ1-2
CDR3 length: 15
D gene: NA
V gene: TRBV7-2

CDR3 DNA: TGCGCCAGCAGTCAATCGCTAGGGGGCGGCTCCTACGAGCAGTACTTC
CDR3 protein: CASSQSLGGGSYEQYF
clone size: NA
J gene: TRBJ2-7
CDR3 length: 16
D gene: TRBD1
V gene: TRBV23-1

CDR3 DNA: TGTGCCAGCAGCTCGGGCCTCGGACAGGGGAGGGAGACCCAGTACTTC
CDR3 protein: CASSSGLGQGRETQYF
clone size: NA
J gene: TRBJ2-5
CDR3 length: 16
D gene: TRBD1
V gene: TRBV5-5

CDR3 DNA: TGTGCCAGCAGCGGGGGGACAGGGGAATACTATGGCTACACCTTC
CDR3 protein: CASSGGTGEYYGYTF
clone size: NA
J gene: TRBJ1-2
CDR3 length: 15
D gene: TRBD1
V gene: TRBV9

CDR3 DNA: TGTGCCAGTAGTACGGACAGCTTGGATATTAGCAATCAGCCCCAGCATTTT
CDR3 protein: CASSTDSLDISNQPQHF
clone size: NA
J gene: TRBJ1-5
CDR3 length: 17
D gene: NA
V gene: TRBV19

CDR3 DNA: TGTGCCAGCAGTGAACGGGATAGGATTGGGGTTGAGCAGTTCTTC
CDR3 protein: CASSERDRIGVEQFF
clone size: NA
J gene: TRBJ2-1
CDR3 length: 15
D gene: NA
V gene: TRBV6-1

CDR3 DNA: TGTGCCAGCAGCCCCCGCATGGGACTTGGGGGTAATGAGCAGTTCTTC
CDR3 protein: CASSPRMGLGGNEQFF
clone size: NA
J gene: TRBJ2-1
CDR3 length: 16
D gene: NA
V gene: TRBV28

CDR3 DNA: TGTGCCAGCAGTCTGACAGGGGCCTTGGGGGAGCAGTACTTC
CDR3 protein: CASSLTGALGEQYF
clone size: NA
J gene: TRBJ2-7
CDR3 length: 14
D gene: TRBD1
V gene: TRBV5-4

CDR3 DNA: TGTGCCTGGAGTGACGGAGTCAATCAGCCCCAGCATTTT
CDR3 protein: CAWSDGVNQPQHF
clone size: NA
J gene: TRBJ1-5
CDR3 length: 13
D gene: NA
V gene: TRBV30

CDR3 DNA: TGTGCCAGCAGCCAAGCCAGGACGGGAAACACCGGGGAGCTGTTTTTT
CDR3 protein: CASSQARTGNTGELFF
clone size: once
J gene: TRBJ2-2
CDR3 length: 16
D gene: NA
V gene: TRBV3-1/TRBV3-2

CDR3 DNA: TGTGCCAGCAGCTTAAACGAAAGGGGAATTGTAACCCTCCACTTT
CDR3 protein: CASSLNERGIVTLHF
clone size: NA
J gene: TRBJ1-6
CDR3 length: 15
D gene: NA
V gene: TRBV7-9

CDR3 DNA: TGTGCTAGTGCCCCAATCGGACAAAAGGGGCAGCCCCAGCATTTT
CDR3 protein: CASAPIGQKGQPQHF
clone size: NA
J gene: TRBJ1-5
CDR3 length: 15
D gene: NA
V gene: TRBV12-5

CDR3 DNA: TGTGCCAGCAGTGAACTGGCTGGCAGGGACTACGGCTACACCTTC
CDR3 protein: CASSELAGRDYGYTF
clone size: NA
J gene: TRBJ1-2
CDR3 length: 15
D gene: NA
V gene: TRBV6-1

CDR3 DNA: TGTGCCACCAGTGACCCGGGAGGCCTGGGGAATGAGCAGTTCTTC
CDR3 protein: CATSDPGGLGNEQFF
clone size: NA
J gene: TRBJ2-1
CDR3 length: 15
D gene: TRBD2
V gene: TRBV24-1

CDR3 DNA: TGTGCCAGCAGCCCGGGCTATGGCTACACCTTC
CDR3 protein: CASSPGYGYTF
clone size: NA
J gene: TRBJ1-2
CDR3 length: 11
D gene: NA
V gene: TRBV3-1/TRBV3-2

CDR3 DNA: TGTGCCTGGAGTGTACTCGGCGGGGGGCCATCGGATACGCAGTATTTT
CDR3 protein: CAWSVLGGGPSDTQYF
clone size: NA
J gene: TRBJ2-3
CDR3 length: 16
D gene: TRBD2
V gene: TRBV30

CDR3 DNA: TGCAGCGTCGGGACAGGGTACGCCGGGGAGCTGTTTTTT
CDR3 protein: CSVGTGYAGELFF
clone size: NA
J gene: TRBJ2-2
CDR3 length: 13
D gene: TRBD1
V gene: TRBV29-1

CDR3 DNA: TGTGCCAGCAGTTTGGACAGGGGGCTGTATAATTCACCCCTCCACTTT
CDR3 protein: CASSLDRGLYNSPLHF
clone size: NA
J gene: TRBJ1-6
CDR3 length: 16
D gene: TRBD1
V gene: TRBV28

CDR3 DNA: TGCGCCAGCAGCCAAGCTACTAGCGGGGGGTTTGGAACCAAAAACATTCAGTACTTC
CDR3 protein: CASSQATSGGFGTKNIQYF
clone size: NA
J gene: TRBJ2-4
CDR3 length: 19
D gene: TRBD2
V gene: TRBV4-1

CDR3 DNA: TGTGCCAGCAGTTATCGGCGGGGGCACACCGGGGAGCTGTTTTTT
CDR3 protein: CASSYRRGHTGELFF
clone size: NA
J gene: TRBJ2-2
CDR3 length: 15
D gene: NA
V gene: TRBV6-5

CDR3 DNA: TGTGCCAGCAGCTTAGGACAGGGAGACTATGGCTACACCTTC
CDR3 protein: CASSLGQGDYGYTF
clone size: NA
J gene: TRBJ1-2
CDR3 length: 14
D gene: TRBD1
V gene: TRBV5-5

CDR3 DNA: TGTGCCAGTAGTGTCCGGGACAGGGTGACTAGCGGTCATGGGGATACGCAGTATTTT
CDR3 protein: CASSVRDRVTSGHGDTQYF
clone size: NA
J gene: TRBJ2-3
CDR3 length: 19
D gene: NA
V gene: TRBV19

CDR3 DNA: TGTGCCAGCAGTCTTACTACAGGGCGTGAAGCTTTCTTT
CDR3 protein: CASSLTTGREAFF
clone size: NA
J gene: TRBJ1-1
CDR3 length: 13
D gene: NA
V gene: TRBV12-3/TRBV12-4

CDR3 DNA: TGCAGCGTTGAAGGGGAAGGGGGGCCCCAGCATTTT
CDR3 protein: CSVEGEGGPQHF
clone size: NA
J gene: TRBJ1-5
CDR3 length: 12
D gene: NA
V gene: TRBV29-1

CDR3 DNA: TGTGCCAGCACCCGGGACAGGCGGGACACTGAAGCTTTCTTT
CDR3 protein: CASTRDRRDTEAFF
clone size: NA
J gene: TRBJ1-1
CDR3 length: 14
D gene: TRBD1
V gene: TRBV5-4

CDR3 DNA: TGCGCCAGCAGTAGGGAGACCGTGGGGATGACCGGGGAGCTGTTTTTT
CDR3 protein: CASSRETVGMTGELFF
clone size: NA
J gene: TRBJ2-2
CDR3 length: 16
D gene: NA
V gene: TRBV5-1

CDR3 DNA: TGTGCCAGCTCACCCCAAGCCCCGGGACTAGCGGATACCGGGGAGCTGTTTTTT
CDR3 protein: CASSPQAPGLADTGELFF
clone size: NA
J gene: TRBJ2-2
CDR3 length: 18
D gene: TRBD2
V gene: TRBV18

CDR3 DNA: TGTGCCAGCAGCCCCCAGGTCGCTGGAAACACCATATATTTT
CDR3 protein: CASSPQVAGNTIYF
clone size: once
J gene: TRBJ1-3
CDR3 length: 14
D gene: NA
V gene: TRBV9

CDR3 DNA: TGTGCCAGCAGTCCAAGGACAGCCAACACTGAAGCTTTCTTT
CDR3 protein: CASSPRTANTEAFF
clone size: few
J gene: TRBJ1-1
CDR3 length: 14
D gene: NA
V gene: TRBV27

CDR3 DNA: TGTGCCAGCAGCTTGGACGAACTAGCGGGGGGCCGATTTGGTACGCAGTATTTT
CDR3 protein: CASSLDELAGGRFGTQYF
clone size: NA
J gene: TRBJ2-3
CDR3 length: 18
D gene: TRBD2
V gene: TRBV5-6

CDR3 DNA: TGTGCCAGCAGCGGGGGGGGCGAGGGCAATCAGCCCCAGCATTTT
CDR3 protein: CASSGGGEGNQPQHF
clone size: few
J gene: TRBJ1-5
CDR3 length: 15
D gene: NA
V gene: TRBV28

CDR3 DNA: TGTGCCAGCAGCCCTCCCAGCGGTAGCGGGACCCAGTACTTC
CDR3 protein: CASSPPSGSGTQYF
clone size: medium-sized
J gene: TRBJ2-5
CDR3 length: 14
D gene: NA
V gene: TRBV4-2

CDR3 DNA: TGTGCCAGCAGTTTCCCCGGACATAGTAACTATGGCTACACCTTC
CDR3 protein: CASSFPGHSNYGYTF
clone size: NA
J gene: TRBJ1-2
CDR3 length: 15
D gene: NA
V gene: TRBV28